The 9 T cell receptor beta chains below all came from one sample that was sequenced in a study of immune evolution from preneoplasia to lung adenocarcinoma. Assay: immunoSEQ multiplex PCR; the TCRdb copy retains only in-frame clones and omits some. The table lists 7,500 to 9,500 clones, approximately 82% of them singletons, with about a tenth in the top ten. Sequenced input: FFPE minimally invasive lung adenocarcinoma tissue. These receptor sequences come from a donor aged 70 or older with lung adenocarcinoma.

The V gene is TRBV6-5, the J gene TRBJ2-3; D is uncertain. This CDR3 contains 13 residues. Between the trimmed V and J ends, which lost 0 bases and 8 bases, there was a span of 9 bases. Per germline, CDR1 MNHEY and CDR2 SVGAGI. The CDR3 DNA sequence: TGTGCCAGCAGTTACTCTCCCAGTGGTACGCAGTATTTT. It translates to CASSYSPSGTQYF.

This sequence joins TRBV5-6 and TRBJ1-1; D is possibly TRBD1 (5 bases). This CDR3 is built from 15 residues. Trimming took off 0 bases at V and 3 bases at J, with 12 bases between the two ends. Germline-derived CDR1 and CDR2 are SGHDT and YYEEEE. The CDR3 DNA follows: TGTGCCAGCAGCTTGGGCGACAGAAGAGACACTGAAGCTTTCTTT. It specifies CASSLGDRRDTEAFF.

The V call is TRBV14, the J call TRBJ2-5; D tentatively fits TRBD1 or TRBD2 (5 bases each). V was trimmed by 2 bases and J by 4 bases, leaving 14 bases between them. Germline values: CDR1 SGHDN, CDR2 FVKESK. The CDR3 loop spans 15 amino acids. For the CDR3, the DNA is TGTGCCAGCAGCCAAATTATCGGGACGGGAGAGACCCAGTACTTC. Its translation is CASSQIIGTGETQYF.

The V call is TRBV6-5, the J call TRBJ1-2; no definite D call. Deletions cut 0 bases from V and 2 bases from J, with 7 bases between. Looked up from germline, CDR1 is MNHEY and CDR2 is SVGAGI. CDR3 size: 14 residues. CDR3 amino acids: CASSYSEQNYGYTF. The CDR3 DNA reads as TGTGCCAGCAGTTACTCGGAACAGAACTATGGCTACACCTTC.

V is TRBV18 and J is TRBJ1-1, with 7 bases aligning to TRBD1. The CDR3 extends over 13 amino acids. Trimming cost V 2 bases and J 4 bases; bases outside gene matches: 1. Germline lookup yields CDR1 KGHSH and CDR2 LQKENI. CDR3 DNA: TGTGCCAGCTCACCAGCAGGGGGCACTGAAGCTTTCTTT. Residues: CASSPAGGTEAFF. Together with reference TRBV18 and TRBJ1-1, the CDR3 gives the full variable domain: NAGVMQNPRHLVRRRGQEARLRCSPMKGHSHVYWYRQLPEEGLKFMVYLQKENIIDESGMPKERFSAEFPKEGPSILRIQQVVRGDSAAYFCASSPAGGTEAFFGQGTRLTVV.

The genes are TRBV19 and TRBJ2-5; D unclear. CDR1 LNHDA and CDR2 SQIVND come from the germline V gene (reference sequence). The V and J ends lost 2 bases and 2 bases respectively, with 6 bases between them. The CDR3 is 13 residues long. The CDR3 reads CASSIYHQETQYF. CDR3 DNA sequence: TGTGCCAGTAGTATATACCATCAAGAGACCCAGTACTTC. Combining the CDR3 with reference TRBV19 and TRBJ2-5 gives the whole variable domain DGGITQSPKYLFRKEGQNVTLSCEQNLNHDAMYWYRQDPGQGLRLIYYSQIVNDFQKGDIAEGYSVSREKKESFPLTVTSAQKNPTAFYLCASSIYHQETQYFGPGTRLLVL.

The rearrangement links TRBV5-1 to TRBJ2-7; TRBD2 aligns across 9 bases. CDR3 length: 15 residues. Per the germline V gene, CDR1 is SGHRS and CDR2 is YFSETQ. The junction had 10 bases not matched to a gene; V was cut back by 4 bases and J by 5 bases. CDR3 bases: TGCGCCAGCAGCCTTGCGGGGGGGGCTTTCAACGAGCAGTACTTC. Protein product: CASSLAGGAFNEQYF.

This clone was picked up a small number of times. The V gene is TRBV7-2, the J gene TRBJ2-7; the match to TRBD2 covers 9 bases. The trim removed 6 bases at V and 0 bases at J, leaving 6 bases unmatched. This CDR3 region has 15 residues. CDR1 is SGHTA, CDR2 FQGNSA, per germline. CDR3 in amino acids: CASRAAGGSSYEQYF. The CDR3 DNA reads as TGTGCCAGCAGGGCTGCGGGAGGGAGCTCCTACGAGCAGTACTTC.

V gene TRBV5-6 combines with J gene TRBJ2-7; no reliable D call. The germline V gene encodes CDR1 SGHDT and CDR2 YYEEEE. The V end was cut by 4 bases, the J end by 0 bases, with 8 bases between. The CDR3 has 13 amino acids. The CDR3 DNA is TGTGCCAGCAGCCGCTCAGACTCCTACGAGCAGTACTTC. It encodes CASSRSDSYEQYF.